This is a list of T cell receptor beta chains from one sample in a study of CD8 T cell repertoires and HIV-1 epitope variants. Measured with immunoSEQ multiplex PCR; TCRdb has only the in-frame clones, and not every one. The sample holds 6,000 to 8,000 clones, 60% to 80% seen once. The antigens of these receptors remain unknown. Input material: cultured CD8+ T cells derived from PBMCs. These TCRs come from a male donor with HIV. The conserved cysteine and the conserved F or W are not part of the CDR3 here. D genes are given only for firm matches. The size entry is marked missing in some rows and otherwise reads once, few, many or a size class.

TRBJ2-7 TRBD2 . TRBV15 14 ATSRDGAGASYEQY
TRBJ2-1 TRBD2 few TRBV19 13 ASSMRTSSYNEQF
TRBJ2-2 . . TRBV5-1 12 ASSLSGPAGELF
TRBJ2-7 TRBD1 . TRBV18 13 ASSPSQGGLYEQY
TRBJ2-1 . . TRBV7-9 13 ASSLSLQGGNEQF
TRBJ2-7 . once TRBV28 10 ASSYGTYEQY
TRBJ2-1 TRBD2 . TRBV6-4 13 ASSDTSGGADEQF
TRBJ2-3 TRBD1 once TRBV7-6 13 ASTTRQGATDTQY
TRBJ2-7 . . TRBV10-2 14 ASSESWGTPYYEQY
TRBJ1-1 . . TRBV5-1 12 ASSLNREALEAF
TRBJ2-1 . . TRBV28 12 ASSLLAEYNEQF
TRBJ2-4 . . TRBV27 14 ASTPPRGESKNIQY
TRBJ2-7 . once TRBV6-5 12 ASSFRDTSYEQY
TRBJ2-3 TRBD2 . TRBV6-4 12 ASSERGGTDTQY
TRBJ2-1 . . TRBV7-7 10 ASSSNPNEQF
TRBJ1-3 . . TRBV28 12 ASSYQVSGNTIY